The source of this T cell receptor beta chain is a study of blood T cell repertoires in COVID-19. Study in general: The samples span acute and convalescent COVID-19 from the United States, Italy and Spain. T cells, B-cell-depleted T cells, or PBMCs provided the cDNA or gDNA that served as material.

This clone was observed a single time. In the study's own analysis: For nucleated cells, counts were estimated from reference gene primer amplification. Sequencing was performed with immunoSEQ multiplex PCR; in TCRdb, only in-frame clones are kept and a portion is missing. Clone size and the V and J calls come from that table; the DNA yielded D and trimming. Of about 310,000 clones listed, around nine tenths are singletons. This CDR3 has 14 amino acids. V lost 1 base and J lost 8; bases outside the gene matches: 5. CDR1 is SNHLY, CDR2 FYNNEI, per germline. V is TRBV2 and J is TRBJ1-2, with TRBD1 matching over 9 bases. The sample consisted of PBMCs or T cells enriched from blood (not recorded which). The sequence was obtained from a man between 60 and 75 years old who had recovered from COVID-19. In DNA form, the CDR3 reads TGTGCCAGCAGTGAAGGAGGGACAGGGACCGGCTACACCTTC. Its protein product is CASSEGGTGTGYTF.